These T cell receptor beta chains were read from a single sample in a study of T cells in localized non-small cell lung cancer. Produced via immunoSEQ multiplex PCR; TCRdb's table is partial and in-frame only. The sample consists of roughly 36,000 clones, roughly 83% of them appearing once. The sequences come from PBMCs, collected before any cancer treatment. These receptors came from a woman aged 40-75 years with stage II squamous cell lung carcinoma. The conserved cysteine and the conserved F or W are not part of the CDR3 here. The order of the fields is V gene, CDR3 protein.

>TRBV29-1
SAAGPLSYEQY
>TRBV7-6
ASSLDFTGGTDYGYT
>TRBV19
ASSMTASSYNEQF
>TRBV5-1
ASGRQGDTNEKLF
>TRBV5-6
ASSLERNYGYT
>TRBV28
ASSLMETEAF
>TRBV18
ASSQGEGTDTQY
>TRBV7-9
ASSRGQAGTDTQY
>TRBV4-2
ASSSSGRSYNEQF
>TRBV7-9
ASSIGDSPLH
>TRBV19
ASTSDRMTTGELF
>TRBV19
ASSIPLHGEKLF
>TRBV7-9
ASSAGTGYTGELF
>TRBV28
ASSDSLDGYT
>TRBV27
ASSLTGQAGWMPQH
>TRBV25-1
ASSDPYMDSTNEKLF
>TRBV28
ASNSGSSRNEQF
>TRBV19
ASSRTGGGYT
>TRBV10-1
ASSESGGIPDTQY
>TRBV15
ATSSRQGSNTDTQY
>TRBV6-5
ASRGLPPFQETQY
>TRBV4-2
ASSQDDSSGYT
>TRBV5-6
ASSTLTNNEQF
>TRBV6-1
ASNGGVANTGELF
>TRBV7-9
ASSPPNEPDTQY
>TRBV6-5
ASSHWTSGRNNEQF
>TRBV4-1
ASSPPLERGNEQF
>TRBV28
ASGPGTGVQETQY
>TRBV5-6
ASSFGRKNTEAF
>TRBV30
AWSTRKENEQY
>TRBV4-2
ASSQDVQGTQY
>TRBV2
ASLNSQSNIQY
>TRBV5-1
ASSLEGTGANVLT
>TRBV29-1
SVEFGPTTTQY
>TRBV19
ASSTGQIRDQPQH
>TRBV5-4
ASSSVQGTDTQY
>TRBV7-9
ASSLGHEQF
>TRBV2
ASRTSGSEGELF
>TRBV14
ASGTSGGAVETQY
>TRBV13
ASSLGGHRGKKDGYT